This T cell receptor (beta chain) was recorded in a study of tumor-infiltrating lymphocytes in glioblastoma multiforme (dated 2017 in TCRdb). Study-wide context: To test whether intratumoral genomic heterogeneity fosters TIL diversity, the study jointly examined somatic mutations, TIL diversity and immune response activity. The paper's findings and limits, for the study overall: The authors noted that sorting T cells into functional subsets, which was not done in the study, would be a future improvement. RNA-based TCR sequencing may distort clone frequencies because T cells carry unequal numbers of TCR transcripts. Generalizability is limited because the TCR and somatic mutation analysis included only one glioblastoma patient.

Using a modified ARM-PCR protocol with multiple V-beta primers and a C-beta primer, the team built TCRB libraries from RNA through three nested multiplex PCR rounds. Starting from roughly 0.5 ug of total RNA, TCRB-specific cDNA was synthesized using ProtoScript II Reverse Transcriptase and a C-beta primer. The description of the TCRB libraries did not mention any unique molecular identifiers. The third PCR added barcodes and adapters over roughly 23 cycles with Deep VentR (exo-) polymerase, followed by gel purification of 250-500 bp bands. TCRB libraries were sequenced with 250 bp paired-end reads on an Illumina HiSeq 2500. As for how the authors treated the data: The reads were cleaned with Trimmomatic, merged with FLASH and assigned V, D and J segments with MiGEC before being analyzed in VDJtools. VDJtools was used to calculate the Shannon-Wiener diversity index, which quantified repertoire diversity. TCRdb took the public reads, trimmed them with fastp at Q25, ran MiXCR for clone calling and kept in-frame beta chains. Each CDR3 protein gets just one entry, which takes the most common genes and DNA from the rows behind it. TCRdb, rather than the study authors, made the V and J calls. The sample table records about 16,000 distinct CDR3 sequences; 73% of these occur just once. The top ten clones comprise around two fifths of the sample.

There are 15 amino acids in the CDR3, from cysteine to phenylalanine inclusive. Of all the DNA, just the CDR3 is kept, 45 bases in frame from base 1. Trimming takes 4 bases from V and 7 bases from J, and the germline ends sit 17 bases apart. CDR1 and CDR2 were assigned from the germline V gene as SGHAT and FQNNGV. In regard to this clonotype: The antigen this receptor binds is unknown. No much larger clone is present one base from it, and per-base qualities are unavailable.

The AllPrep DNA/RNA mini kit was used to purify genomic DNA and total RNA simultaneously from each of the approximately 10 tumor samples. All RNA had OD 260/280 ratios above 1.9 and RNA integrity numbers above 6.5. Sample: brain tumor tissue. The rearranged chain carries TRBV11-2 and TRBJ2-1; the D gene is perhaps TRBD2, from 6 matching bases. The TCR was taken from a male donor with glioblastoma. The DNA reads as follows: TGTGCCAGCAGCTACCGCGCGGGAATCCTGAATGAGCAGTTCTTC. It codes for CASSYRAGILNEQFF.